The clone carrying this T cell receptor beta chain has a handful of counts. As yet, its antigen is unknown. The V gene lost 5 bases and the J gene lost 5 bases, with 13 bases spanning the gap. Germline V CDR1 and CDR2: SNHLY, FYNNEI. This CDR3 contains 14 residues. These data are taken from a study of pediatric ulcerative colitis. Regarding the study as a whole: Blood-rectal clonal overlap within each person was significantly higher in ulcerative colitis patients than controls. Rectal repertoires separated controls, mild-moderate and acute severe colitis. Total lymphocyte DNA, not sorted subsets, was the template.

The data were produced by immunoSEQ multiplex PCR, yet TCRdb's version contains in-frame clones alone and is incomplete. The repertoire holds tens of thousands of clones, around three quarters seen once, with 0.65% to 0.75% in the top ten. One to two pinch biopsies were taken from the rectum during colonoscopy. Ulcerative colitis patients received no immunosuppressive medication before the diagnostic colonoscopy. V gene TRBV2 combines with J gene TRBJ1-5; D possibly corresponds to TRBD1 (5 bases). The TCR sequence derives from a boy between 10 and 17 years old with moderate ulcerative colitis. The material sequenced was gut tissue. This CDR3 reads CASSLQGGHQPQHF. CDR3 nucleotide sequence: TGTGCCAGCAGTCTGCAGGGAGGACATCAGCCCCAGCATTTT.